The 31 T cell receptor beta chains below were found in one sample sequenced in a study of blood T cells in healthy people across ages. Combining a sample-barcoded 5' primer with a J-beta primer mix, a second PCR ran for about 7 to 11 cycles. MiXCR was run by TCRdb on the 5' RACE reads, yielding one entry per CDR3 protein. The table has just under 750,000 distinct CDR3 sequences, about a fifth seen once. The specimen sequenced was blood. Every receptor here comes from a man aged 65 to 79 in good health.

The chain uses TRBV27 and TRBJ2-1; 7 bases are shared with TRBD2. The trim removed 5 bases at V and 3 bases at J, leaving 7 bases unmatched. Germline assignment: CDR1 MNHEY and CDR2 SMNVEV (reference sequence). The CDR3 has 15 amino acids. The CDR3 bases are TGTGCCAGCAGTGTAGGGACTAATGGCTACAATGAGCAGTTCTTC. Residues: CASSVGTNGYNEQFF.

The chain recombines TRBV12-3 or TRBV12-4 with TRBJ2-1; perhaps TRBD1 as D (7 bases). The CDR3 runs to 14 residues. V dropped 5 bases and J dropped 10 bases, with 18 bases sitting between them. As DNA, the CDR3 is TGTGCCAGCAGTCTGCGGGACAGCCTTAGGGAGCAGTTCTTC. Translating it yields CASSLRDSLREQFF.

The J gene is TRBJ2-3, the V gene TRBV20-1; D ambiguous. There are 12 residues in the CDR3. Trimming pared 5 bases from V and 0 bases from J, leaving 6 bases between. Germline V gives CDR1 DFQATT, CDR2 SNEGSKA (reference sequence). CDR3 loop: CSAARSTDTQYF. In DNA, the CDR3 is TGCAGTGCTGCCCGAAGCACAGATACGCAGTATTTT.

Here the CDR3 reads CASSEYRLQEAFF. The DNA for the CDR3 is TGTGCCAGCAGTGAATATCGGTTACAAGAAGCTTTCTTT. This rearrangement joins TRBV6-1 to TRBJ1-1; D gene ambiguous. In germline, CDR1 is MNHNS, CDR2 SASEGT. The CDR3 extends over 13 amino acids. Trimming cost V 2 bases and J 8 bases, with 12 bases left between them.

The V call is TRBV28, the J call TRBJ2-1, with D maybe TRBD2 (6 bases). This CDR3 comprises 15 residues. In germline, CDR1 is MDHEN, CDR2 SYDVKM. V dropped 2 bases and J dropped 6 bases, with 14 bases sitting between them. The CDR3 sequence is CASSLTVPGGNEQFF. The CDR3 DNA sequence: TGTGCCAGCAGTTTAACGGTCCCCGGGGGCAATGAGCAGTTCTTC.

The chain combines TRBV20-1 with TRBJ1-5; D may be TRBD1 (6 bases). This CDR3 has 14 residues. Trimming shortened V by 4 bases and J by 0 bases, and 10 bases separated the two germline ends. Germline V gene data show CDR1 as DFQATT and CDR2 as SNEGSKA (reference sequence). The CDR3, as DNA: TGCAGTGCTAATAGGGGACATAGCAATCAGCCCCAGCATTTT. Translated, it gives CSANRGHSNQPQHF.

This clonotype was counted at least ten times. DNA of the CDR3: TGCGCCAGCAGCTTGATAGGGCGAGAGACCCAGTACTTC. Encoded protein: CASSLIGRETQYF. The chain couples TRBV5-1 to TRBJ2-5, with D unresolved. With 1 base removed from V and 4 bases from J, the gap between germline ends came to 8 bases. Looked up from germline, CDR1 is SGHRS and CDR2 is YFSETQ. The CDR3 is 13 residues long.

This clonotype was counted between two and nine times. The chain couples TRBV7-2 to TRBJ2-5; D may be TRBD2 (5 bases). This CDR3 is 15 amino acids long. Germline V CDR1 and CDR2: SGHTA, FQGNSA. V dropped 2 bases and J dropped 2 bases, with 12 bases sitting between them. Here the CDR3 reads CASSLMLREQETQYF. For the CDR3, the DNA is TGTGCCAGCAGCTTAATGTTGAGGGAGCAAGAGACCCAGTACTTC.

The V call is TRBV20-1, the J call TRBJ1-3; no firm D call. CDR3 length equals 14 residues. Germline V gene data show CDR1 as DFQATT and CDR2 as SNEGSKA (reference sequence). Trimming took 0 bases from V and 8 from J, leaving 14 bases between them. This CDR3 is CSARDSRGGDTIYF. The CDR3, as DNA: TGCAGTGCTAGAGATTCTCGGGGTGGGGACACCATATATTTT.

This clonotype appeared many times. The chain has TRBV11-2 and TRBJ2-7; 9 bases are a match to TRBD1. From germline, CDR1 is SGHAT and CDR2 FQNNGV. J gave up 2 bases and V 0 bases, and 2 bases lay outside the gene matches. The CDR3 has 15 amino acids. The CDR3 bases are TGTGCCAGCAGCTTAGAGAGGACAGGGGCCTACGAGCAGTACTTC. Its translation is CASSLERTGAYEQYF.

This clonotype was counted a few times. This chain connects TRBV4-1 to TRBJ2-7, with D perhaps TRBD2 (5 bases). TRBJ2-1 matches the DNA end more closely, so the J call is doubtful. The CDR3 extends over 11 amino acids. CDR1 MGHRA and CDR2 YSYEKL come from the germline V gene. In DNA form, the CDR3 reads TGCGCCAGCAGCCAGGGAGATGAGCAGTTCTTC. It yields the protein CASSQGDEQFF.

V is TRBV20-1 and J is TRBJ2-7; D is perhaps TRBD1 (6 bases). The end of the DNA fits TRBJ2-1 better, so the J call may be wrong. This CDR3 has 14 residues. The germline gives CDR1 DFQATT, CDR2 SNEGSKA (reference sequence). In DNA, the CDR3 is TGCAGTGCTCTGGGACACATAGGGGGCAATGAGCAGTTCTTC. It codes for CSALGHIGGNEQFF.

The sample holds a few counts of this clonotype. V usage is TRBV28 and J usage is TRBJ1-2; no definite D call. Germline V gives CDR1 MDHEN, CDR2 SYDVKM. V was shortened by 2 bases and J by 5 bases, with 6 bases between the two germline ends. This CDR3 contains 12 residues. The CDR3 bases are TGTGCCAGCAGTTTAGTACAGTATGGCTACACCTTC. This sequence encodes CASSLVQYGYTF.

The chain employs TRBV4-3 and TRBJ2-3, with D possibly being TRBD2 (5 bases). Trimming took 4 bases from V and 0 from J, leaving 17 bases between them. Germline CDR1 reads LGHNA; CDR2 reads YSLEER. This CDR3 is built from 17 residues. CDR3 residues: CASSLSLTSGSTDTQYF. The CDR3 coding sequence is TGCGCCAGCAGCCTCTCCCTAACCAGCGGAAGCACAGATACGCAGTATTTT.

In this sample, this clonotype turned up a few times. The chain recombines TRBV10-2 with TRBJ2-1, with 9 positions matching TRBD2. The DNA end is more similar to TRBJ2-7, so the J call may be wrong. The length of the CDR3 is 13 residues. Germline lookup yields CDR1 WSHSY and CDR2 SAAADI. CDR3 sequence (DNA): TGCGCCAGTGGACTAGCGCTCACCTACGAGCAGTACGTC. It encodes CASGLALTYEQYV.

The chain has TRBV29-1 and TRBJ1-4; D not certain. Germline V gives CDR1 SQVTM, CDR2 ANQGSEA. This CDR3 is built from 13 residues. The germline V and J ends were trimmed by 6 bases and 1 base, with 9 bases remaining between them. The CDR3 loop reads CSVVVGTNEKLFF. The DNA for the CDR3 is TGCAGCGTCGTGGTGGGAACTAATGAAAAACTGTTTTTT. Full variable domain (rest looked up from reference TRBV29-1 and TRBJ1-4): SAVISQKPSRDICQRGTSLTIQCQVDSQVTMMFWYRQQPGQSLTLIATANQGSEATYESGFVIDKFPISRPNLTFSTLTVSNMSPEDSSIYLCSVVVGTNEKLFFGSGTQLSVL.

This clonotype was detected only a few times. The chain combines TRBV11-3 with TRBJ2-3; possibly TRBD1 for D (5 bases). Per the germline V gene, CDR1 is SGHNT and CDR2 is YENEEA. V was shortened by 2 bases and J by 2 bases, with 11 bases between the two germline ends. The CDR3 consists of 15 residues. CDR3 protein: CASSLRQSNTDTQYF. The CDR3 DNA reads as TGTGCCAGCAGCTTAAGACAGTCGAACACAGATACGCAGTATTTT.

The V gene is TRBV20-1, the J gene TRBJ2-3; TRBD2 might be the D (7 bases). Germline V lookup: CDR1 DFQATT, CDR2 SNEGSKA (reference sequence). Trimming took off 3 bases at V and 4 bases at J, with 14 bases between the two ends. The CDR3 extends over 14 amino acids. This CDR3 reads CSASGRGSPDTQYF. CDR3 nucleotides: TGCAGTGCTAGTGGGAGGGGGAGTCCAGATACGCAGTATTTT.

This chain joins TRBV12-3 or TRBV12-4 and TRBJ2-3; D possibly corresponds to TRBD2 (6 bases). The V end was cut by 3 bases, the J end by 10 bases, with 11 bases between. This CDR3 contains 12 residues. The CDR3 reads CASSFAERAQYF. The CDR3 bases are TGTGCCAGCAGTTTTGCTGAGCGGGCGCAGTATTTT.

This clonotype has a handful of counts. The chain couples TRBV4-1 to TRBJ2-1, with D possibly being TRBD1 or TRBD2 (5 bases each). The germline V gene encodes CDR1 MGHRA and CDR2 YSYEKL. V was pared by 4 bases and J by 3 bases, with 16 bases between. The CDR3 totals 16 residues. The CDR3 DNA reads TGCGCCAGCAGCCCGGGGACCACTGGTATCTACAATGAGCAGTTCTTC. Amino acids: CASSPGTTGIYNEQFF.

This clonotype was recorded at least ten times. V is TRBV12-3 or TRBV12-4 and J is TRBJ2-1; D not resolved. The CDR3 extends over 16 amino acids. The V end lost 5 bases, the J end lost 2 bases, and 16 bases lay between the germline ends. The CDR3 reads CASSGPLGVPYNEQFF. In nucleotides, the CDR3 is TGTGCCAGCAGTGGCCCTTTGGGCGTCCCCTACAATGAGCAGTTCTTC.

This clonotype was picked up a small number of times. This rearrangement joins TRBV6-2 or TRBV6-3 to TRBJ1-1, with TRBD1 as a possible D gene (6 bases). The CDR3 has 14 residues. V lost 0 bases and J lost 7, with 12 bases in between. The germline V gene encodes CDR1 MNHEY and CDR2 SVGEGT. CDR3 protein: CASSYSGTQNEAFF. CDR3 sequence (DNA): TGTGCCAGCAGTTACTCGGGGACACAGAATGAAGCTTTCTTT.

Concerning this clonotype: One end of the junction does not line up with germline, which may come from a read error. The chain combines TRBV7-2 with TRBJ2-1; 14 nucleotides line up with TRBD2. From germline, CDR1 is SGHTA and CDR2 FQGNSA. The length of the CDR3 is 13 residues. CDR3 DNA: TGTGCCAGCAACTTAGGGACTAGCGGGGGTCCATTCTTC. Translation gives CASNLGTSGGPFF.

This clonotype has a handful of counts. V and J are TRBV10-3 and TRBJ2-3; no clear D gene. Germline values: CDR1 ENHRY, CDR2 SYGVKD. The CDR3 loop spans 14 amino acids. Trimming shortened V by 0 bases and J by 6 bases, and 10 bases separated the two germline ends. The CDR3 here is CAISESDARDTQYF. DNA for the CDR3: TGTGCCATCAGTGAGTCGGACGCGAGGGATACGCAGTATTTT.

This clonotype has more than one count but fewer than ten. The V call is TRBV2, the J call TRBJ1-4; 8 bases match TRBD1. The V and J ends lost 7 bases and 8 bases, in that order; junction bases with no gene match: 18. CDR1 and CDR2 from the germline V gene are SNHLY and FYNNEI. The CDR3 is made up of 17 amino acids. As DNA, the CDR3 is TGTGCCAGCACCGAGGGGACAGGTCGGGATGTTTTAGAAAAACTGTTTTTT. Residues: CASTEGTGRDVLEKLFF. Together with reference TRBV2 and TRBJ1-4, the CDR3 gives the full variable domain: EPEVTQTPSHQVTQMGQEVILRCVPISNHLYFYWYRQILGQKVEFLVSFYNNEISEKSEIFDDQFSVERPDGSNFTLKIRSTKLEDSAMYFCASTEGTGRDVLEKLFFGSGTQLSVL.

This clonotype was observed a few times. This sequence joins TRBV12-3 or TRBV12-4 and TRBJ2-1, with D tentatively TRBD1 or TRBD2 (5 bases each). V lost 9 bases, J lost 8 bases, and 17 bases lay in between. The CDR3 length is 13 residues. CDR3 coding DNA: TGTGCCAGTTCCCGGTCGGGGCTCCATGAGCAGTTCTTC. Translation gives CASSRSGLHEQFF.

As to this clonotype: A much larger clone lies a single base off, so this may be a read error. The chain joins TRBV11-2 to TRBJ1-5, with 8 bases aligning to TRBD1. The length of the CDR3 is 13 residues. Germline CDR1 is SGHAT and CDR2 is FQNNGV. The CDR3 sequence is CAGRQGRDQPQHF. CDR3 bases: TGTGCCGGCAGACAGGGGCGAGATCAGCCCCAGCATTTT.

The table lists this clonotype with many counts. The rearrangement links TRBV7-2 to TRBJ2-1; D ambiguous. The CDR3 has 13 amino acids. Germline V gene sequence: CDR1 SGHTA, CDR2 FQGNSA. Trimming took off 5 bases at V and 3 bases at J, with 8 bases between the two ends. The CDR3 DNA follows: TGTGCCAGCAGCCTAACGGACTACAATGAGCAGTTCTTC. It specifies CASSLTDYNEQFF.

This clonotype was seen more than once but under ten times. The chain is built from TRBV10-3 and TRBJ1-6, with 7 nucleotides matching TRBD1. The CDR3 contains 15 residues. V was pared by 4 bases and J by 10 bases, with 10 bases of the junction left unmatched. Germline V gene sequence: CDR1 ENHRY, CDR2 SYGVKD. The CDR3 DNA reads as TGTGCCATCAGTGCTCGACAGGGACGCGAGTCACCCCTCCACTTT. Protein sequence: CAISARQGRESPLHF.

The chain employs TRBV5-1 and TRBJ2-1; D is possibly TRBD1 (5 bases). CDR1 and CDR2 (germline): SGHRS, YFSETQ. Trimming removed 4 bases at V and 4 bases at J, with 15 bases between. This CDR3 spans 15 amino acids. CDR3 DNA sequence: TGCGCCAGCAGCGTAGACCACCCAGGGTACAATGAGCAGTTCTTC. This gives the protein CASSVDHPGYNEQFF.

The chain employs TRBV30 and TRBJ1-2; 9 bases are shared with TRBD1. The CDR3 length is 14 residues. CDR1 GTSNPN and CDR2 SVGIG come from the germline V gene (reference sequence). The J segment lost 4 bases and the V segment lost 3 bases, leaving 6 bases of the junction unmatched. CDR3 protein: CAWSDLGQGYGYTF. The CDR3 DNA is TGTGCCTGGAGCGACCTGGGACAGGGCTATGGCTACACCTTC.